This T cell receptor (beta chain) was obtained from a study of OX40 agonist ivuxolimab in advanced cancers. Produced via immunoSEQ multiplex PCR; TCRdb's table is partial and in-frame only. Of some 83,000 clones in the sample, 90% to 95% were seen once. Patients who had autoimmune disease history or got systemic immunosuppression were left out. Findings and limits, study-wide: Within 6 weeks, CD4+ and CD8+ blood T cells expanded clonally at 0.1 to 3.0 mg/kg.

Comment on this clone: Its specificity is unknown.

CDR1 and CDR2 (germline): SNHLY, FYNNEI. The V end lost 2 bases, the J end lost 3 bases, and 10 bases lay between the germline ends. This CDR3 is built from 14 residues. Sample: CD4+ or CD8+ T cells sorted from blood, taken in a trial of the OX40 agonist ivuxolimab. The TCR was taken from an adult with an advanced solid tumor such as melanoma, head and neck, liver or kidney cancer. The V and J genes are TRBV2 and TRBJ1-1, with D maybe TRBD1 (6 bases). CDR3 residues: CASSEQGIYTEAFF. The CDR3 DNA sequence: TGTGCCAGCAGTGAACAGGGGATCTACACTGAAGCTTTCTTT.